This T cell receptor (beta chain) is drawn from a study of blood T cell repertoires in COVID-19. Original processing methods: Counts of nucleated cells, estimated from reference gene primer amplification, were obtained. Profiling relied on immunoSEQ multiplex PCR, and the TCRdb table lists in-frame clones only, not all of them. For V, J and clone size, that table is used; D and trimming come from the DNA. The data hold around 360,000 clones, with roughly nine tenths observed a single time. This clone was detected once. Researchers sorted participants into cohorts using their self-reported clinical history. Each recovered donor of Cohort 3 presented with two negative PCRs, clearance, or symptom resolution. The specimen sequenced was PBMCs or T cells enriched from blood (not recorded which). The sequence derives from a young woman who had recovered from COVID-19.

The CDR3 region has the DNA TGTGCCAGCAGCTTACTAGCGGGGGAATACAATGAGCAGTTCTTC. This gives the protein CASSLLAGEYNEQFF. The rearrangement links TRBV7-3 to TRBJ2-1; TRBD2 agrees at 10 bases. The CDR3 loop spans 15 amino acids. The J segment lost 4 bases and the V segment lost 2 bases, leaving 2 bases of the junction unmatched. The germline CDR1 and CDR2 sequences are SGHTA and FQGTGA.